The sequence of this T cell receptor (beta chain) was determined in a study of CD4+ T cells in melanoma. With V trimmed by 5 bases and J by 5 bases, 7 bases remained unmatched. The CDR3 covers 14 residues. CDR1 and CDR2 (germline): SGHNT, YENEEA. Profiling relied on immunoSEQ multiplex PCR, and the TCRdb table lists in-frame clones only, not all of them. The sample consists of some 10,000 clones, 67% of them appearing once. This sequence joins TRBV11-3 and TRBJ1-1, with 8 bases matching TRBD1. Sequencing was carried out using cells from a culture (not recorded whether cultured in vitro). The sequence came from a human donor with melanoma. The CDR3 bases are TGTGCCAGCAGCCCTCGGACAGGGCAAACTGAAGCTTTCTTT. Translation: CASSPRTGQTEAFF.